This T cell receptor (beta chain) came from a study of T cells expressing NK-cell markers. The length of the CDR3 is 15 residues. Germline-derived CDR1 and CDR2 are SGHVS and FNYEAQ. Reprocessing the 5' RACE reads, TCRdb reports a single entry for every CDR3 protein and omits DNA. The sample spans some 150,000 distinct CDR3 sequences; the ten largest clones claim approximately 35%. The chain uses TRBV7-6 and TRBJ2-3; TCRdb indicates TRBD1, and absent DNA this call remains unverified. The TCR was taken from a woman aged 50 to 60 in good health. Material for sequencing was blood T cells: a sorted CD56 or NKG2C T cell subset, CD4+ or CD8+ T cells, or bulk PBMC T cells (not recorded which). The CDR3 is CASSVTTGSGDTQYF. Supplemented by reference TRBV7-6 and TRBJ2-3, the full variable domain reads GAGVSQSPRYKVTKRGQDVALRCDPISGHVSLYWYRQALGQGPEFLTYFNYEAQQDKSGLPNDRFSAERPEGSISTLTIQRTEQRDSAMYRCASSVTTGSGDTQYFGPGTRLTVL.